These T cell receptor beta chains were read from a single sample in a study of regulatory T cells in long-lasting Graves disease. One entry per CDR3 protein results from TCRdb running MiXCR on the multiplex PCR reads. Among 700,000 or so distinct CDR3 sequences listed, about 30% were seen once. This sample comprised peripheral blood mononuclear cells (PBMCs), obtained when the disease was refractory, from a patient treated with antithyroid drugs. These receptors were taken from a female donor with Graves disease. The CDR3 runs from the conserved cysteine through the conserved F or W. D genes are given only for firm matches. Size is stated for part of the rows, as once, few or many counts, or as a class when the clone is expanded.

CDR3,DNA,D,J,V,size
CASSPMGAGGEEQYF,TGTGCCAGCAGCCCAATGGGGGCGGGAGGGGAAGAGCAGTACTTC,TRBD2,TRBJ2-7,TRBV7-3,few
CASGETGTAPSEQYF,TGCGCCAGCGGAGAGACCGGGACGGCCCCCAGCGAGCAGTACTTC,.,TRBJ2-7,TRBV5-1,.
CASSEKGQGNEKLFF,TGTGCCAGCAGTGAAAAGGGACAGGGCAATGAAAAACTGTTTTTT,TRBD1,TRBJ1-4,TRBV2,many
CSASDTAGGGNIQYF,TGCAGTGCTAGTGATACAGCGGGAGGAGGAAACATTCAGTACTTC,TRBD2,TRBJ2-4,TRBV20-1,.
CASSPPGLAGGQETQYF,TGTGCCAGCAGTCCCCCCGGACTAGCGGGAGGCCAAGAGACCCAGTACTTC,TRBD2,TRBJ2-5,TRBV28,.
CASSPTGQDYGYTF,TGTGCCAGCAGTCCGACGGGGCAGGACTATGGCTACACCTTC,.,TRBJ1-2,TRBV12-3/TRBV12-4,many
CASLPGTAPTRGSYEQYF,TGTGCCAGTCTCCCCGGGACAGCGCCGACCCGGGGCTCCTACGAGCAGTACTTC,TRBD1,TRBJ2-7,TRBV10-3,.
CAGRGAGKNTEAFF,TGTGCCGGCAGAGGGGCAGGGAAAAACACTGAAGCTTTCTTT,.,TRBJ1-1,TRBV28,.
CASSLMGRDQETQYF,TGTGCCAGCAGCTTAATGGGTAGGGACCAAGAGACCCAGTACTTC,.,TRBJ2-5,TRBV7-2,.
CSVYTGTRGANVLTF,TGCAGCGTTTACACCGGGACAAGGGGGGCCAACGTCCTGACTTTC,.,TRBJ2-6,TRBV29-1,.
CSARDPGTGWNTIYF,TGCAGTGCTAGAGATCCCGGGACAGGGTGGAACACCATATATTTT,TRBD1,TRBJ1-3,TRBV20-1,few
CSARDIQEQYF,TGCAGTGCTAGAGATATACAGGAGCAGTACTTC,.,TRBJ2-7,TRBV20-1,few
CATSKGNYGYTF,TGTGCCACCAGTAAGGGGAACTATGGCTACACCTTC,.,TRBJ1-2,TRBV24-1,few
CASSVAGGGNEQFF,TGTGCCAGCAGCGTAGCGGGAGGGGGGAATGAGCAGTTCTTC,TRBD2,TRBJ2-1,TRBV9,few
CASSLFSGTDTGELFF,TGTGCCAGCAGTTTATTTTCCGGGACGGACACCGGGGAGCTGTTTTTT,.,TRBJ2-2,TRBV12-3/TRBV12-4,.
CSVEVVLSGKVEQYF,TGCAGCGTTGAAGTCGTGCTCAGCGGGAAGGTCGAGCAGTACTTC,TRBD2,TRBJ2-7,TRBV29-1,few
CASSLGVGAGANVLTF,TGTGCCAGCAGCTTAGGAGTAGGGGCTGGGGCCAACGTCCTGACTTTC,.,TRBJ2-6,TRBV11-2,few
CSARSPGQETQYF,TGCAGTGCTAGATCGCCAGGACAAGAGACCCAGTACTTC,.,TRBJ2-5,TRBV20-1,once
CASSVAGRSVYGYTF,TGTGCCAGCAGCGTAGCTGGACGAAGCGTCTATGGCTACACCTTC,.,TRBJ1-2,TRBV9,.
CAISGARGTPYEQYF,TGTGCCATCAGTGGGGCGCGGGGGACGCCCTACGAGCAGTACTTC,TRBD2,TRBJ2-7,TRBV10-3,few
CATSRRQGLSGNTIYF,TGTGCCACCAGCAGAAGACAGGGACTCTCTGGAAACACCATATATTTT,TRBD1,TRBJ1-3,TRBV15,few
CASSPASTGELFF,TGTGCCAGCAGTCCGGCGAGCACCGGGGAGCTGTTTTTT,.,TRBJ2-2,TRBV10-2,many
CASSSNFQPGRLSGANVLTF,TGTGCCAGCAGCTCCAATTTCCAGCCCGGACGTCTCTCTGGGGCCAACGTCCTGACTTTC,.,TRBJ2-6,TRBV2,.
CASSLFGRADTGELFF,TGTGCCAGCAGTTTATTCGGGAGGGCAGACACCGGGGAGCTGTTTTTT,TRBD2,TRBJ2-2,TRBV12-3/TRBV12-4,.
CASSESGAKMNTEAFF,TGTGCCAGCAGTGAATCAGGGGCTAAGATGAACACTGAAGCTTTCTTT,.,TRBJ1-1,TRBV6-1,many
CSAGGPGQGEYGYTF,TGCAGTGCTGGCGGTCCGGGACAGGGGGAATATGGCTACACCTTC,TRBD1,TRBJ1-2,TRBV20-1,.
CASSLLDRGTGELFF,TGTGCCAGCAGCCTTTTAGACAGGGGAACCGGGGAGCTGTTTTTT,TRBD1,TRBJ2-2,TRBV6-1,.